This is a list of T cell receptor beta chains from one sample in a study of blood T cells in healthy people across ages. MiXCR, run by TCRdb on the 5' RACE reads, gives a single entry per CDR3 protein. Seen here are over a million distinct CDR3 sequences, approximately 40% observed once, and the top ten hold around 8%. The specimen sequenced was blood. The receptors derive from a woman aged 18 to 35 in good health. The CDR3 runs from the conserved cysteine through the conserved F or W. A D gene is named only where the DNA matches it firmly. Expanded clones are given a class, and other clones once, few, many or no size at all.

v_call	j_call	clone_size	d_call	cdr3_aa	cdr3_nt
TRBV20-1	TRBJ2-4	.	.	CSVPRWIQYF	TGCAGTGTCCCACGATGGATTCAGTACTTC
TRBV4-2	TRBJ2-7	many	TRBD2	CASSQTAGGTREQYF	TGTGCCAGCAGCCAAACAGCGGGAGGGACGAGAGAGCAGTACTTC
TRBV12-3/TRBV12-4	TRBJ2-7	.	.	CASSLGAPSEQYF	TGTGCCAGCAGTTTGGGGGCTCCCTCCGAGCAGTACTTC
TRBV20-1	TRBJ2-1	.	TRBD2	CSASTSGGQAEQFF	TGCAGTGCTAGTACCAGCGGGGGCCAAGCAGAGCAGTTCTTC
TRBV11-2	TRBJ2-3	few	TRBD2	CAGGSSAGGMTDTQYF	TGTGCCGGGGGTTCCAGCGCGGGGGGGATGACAGATACGCAGTATTTT
TRBV5-6	TRBJ2-1	.	.	CASRGSVKGSYNEQFF	TGTGCCAGCAGGGGGTCTGTCAAGGGTTCCTACAATGAGCAGTTCTTC
TRBV20-1	TRBJ1-1	.	TRBD1	CSALYQGADTEAFF	TGCAGTGCTCTTTATCAGGGGGCTGACACTGAAGCTTTCTTT
TRBV6-1	TRBJ2-7	few	TRBD2	CASSERSLADTYEQYF	TGTGCCAGCAGTGAAAGGTCACTAGCGGATACCTACGAGCAGTACTTC
TRBV12-3/TRBV12-4	TRBJ2-3	.	.	CASNSVRADAQYF	TGTGCCAGCAATAGCGTAAGAGCAGATGCGCAGTATTTT
TRBV7-2	TRBJ1-5	.	.	CASSSQGTHGNQPQHF	TGTGCCAGCAGCTCCCAGGGTACCCACGGGAATCAGCCCCAGCATTTT
TRBV6-5	TRBJ1-2	.	TRBD1	CASSYSRSQGSSYGYTF	TGTGCCAGCAGTTACTCGAGATCACAGGGGTCTAGCTATGGCTACACCTTC
TRBV20-1	TRBJ2-3	few	TRBD2	CSAQAGAGVDTQYF	TGCAGTGCTCAAGCGGGAGCAGGGGTAGATACGCAGTATTTT
TRBV10-3	TRBJ2-1	few	.	CAISGVIDEQFF	TGTGCCATCAGTGGGGTGATTGATGAGCAGTTCTTC
TRBV5-5	TRBJ1-4	few	.	CASSSVYPRETNEKLFF	TGTGCCAGCAGCTCTGTCTATCCCAGGGAAACTAATGAAAAACTGTTTTTT
TRBV12-3/TRBV12-4	TRBJ2-2	.	.	CASSLYSGGDTGELFF	TGTGCCAGCAGTCTCTACAGTGGAGGGGACACCGGGGAGCTGTTTTTT
TRBV10-3	TRBJ1-4	.	.	CAISESQGATNEKLFF	TGTGCCATCAGTGAGTCGCAGGGTGCAACTAATGAAAAACTGTTTTTT
TRBV7-2	TRBJ1-1	.	.	CASSIVQNTEAFF	TGTGCCAGCAGCATCGTACAGAACACTGAAGCTTTCTTT
TRBV4-1	TRBJ1-2	.	TRBD1	CASSQDRDRVYGYTF	TGCGCCAGCAGCCAAGATCGGGACAGGGTTTATGGCTACACCTTC
TRBV28	TRBJ2-1	.	TRBD1	CASSLGDRANDNEQFF	TGTGCCAGCAGTTTGGGAGACAGGGCCAATGACAATGAGCAGTTCTTC
TRBV6-5	TRBJ2-3	few	TRBD2	CASSPGTTRADTQYF	TGTGCCAGCAGTCCCGGGACTACCAGGGCAGATACGCAGTATTTT
TRBV4-2	TRBJ1-5	.	.	CASSQDRPGERYSNQPQHF	TGTGCCAGCAGCCAAGATCGACCAGGGGAGAGGTATAGCAATCAGCCCCAGCATTTT
TRBV10-2	TRBJ2-5	.	.	CASSQGTETQYF	TGCGCCAGCAGTCAGGGGACGGAGACCCAGTACTTC
TRBV4-1	TRBJ2-1	few	TRBD2	CASSPGPLAGSDEQFF	TGCGCCAGCAGCCCCGGCCCCCTAGCGGGGTCGGATGAGCAGTTCTTC
TRBV27	TRBJ2-7	few	TRBD1	CASSFGQGLYEQYF	TGTGCCAGCAGTTTCGGACAGGGACTCTACGAGCAGTACTTC
TRBV20-1	TRBJ1-2	.	.	CSAKWGGYGYTF	TGCAGTGCTAAGTGGGGTGGCTATGGCTACACCTTC
TRBV6-5	TRBJ2-1	.	.	CASSWTPGGTGGNEQFF	TGTGCCAGCAGTTGGACCCCCGGAGGAACAGGCGGAAATGAGCAGTTCTTC
TRBV20-1	TRBJ2-1	.	.	CSARDLVGRLPYNEQFF	TGCAGTGCTAGAGATCTCGTTGGGCGACTCCCCTACAATGAGCAGTTCTTC
TRBV20-1	TRBJ2-1	.	TRBD2	CSASRGSSHNEQFF	TGCAGTGCTAGCCGCGGGAGTAGCCACAATGAGCAGTTCTTC
TRBV7-8	TRBJ2-7	once	.	CASTTSGGFRNNEQYF	TGTGCCAGCACCACTTCTGGGGGCTTTCGAAACAACGAGCAGTACTTC
TRBV9	TRBJ1-2	.	.	CASSVVAGGYTF	TGTGCCAGCAGCGTAGTTGCCGGTGGCTACACCTTC
TRBV20-1	TRBJ2-3	.	.	CSARGQEGSTDTQYF	TGCAGTGCTAGAGGACAGGAAGGGAGCACAGATACGCAGTATTTT
TRBV10-3	TRBJ2-1	few	.	CAISVDALRHNEQFF	TGTGCCATCAGCGTGGACGCATTACGCCACAATGAGCAGTTCTTC
TRBV10-3	TRBJ1-2	.	TRBD1	CAIGPGTDYNYGYTF	TGTGCCATCGGCCCCGGGACAGACTACAACTATGGCTACACCTTC
TRBV7-9	TRBJ2-1	few	.	CASSPRHASYNEQFF	TGTGCCAGCAGCCCGAGACACGCTTCCTACAATGAGCAGTTCTTC
TRBV3-1	TRBJ2-7	many	.	CASSQEGPYEQYF	TGTGCCAGCAGCCAAGAGGGCCCCTACGAGCAGTACTTC
TRBV7-2	TRBJ2-1	.	.	CASGARTNEQFF	TGTGCCAGCGGGGCCCGGACCAATGAGCAGTTCTTC